This section outlines one TCR beta chain sequence together with its context. Other DNA sequences in this specimen translate into the identical CDR3. This sample stems from a study of shared clonotypes between healthy human individuals. TCRdb's copy holds only in-frame clones and misses some; the assay was immunoSEQ multiplex PCR. The sample has about 480,000 clones, 79% seen once. V lost 5 bases and J 5 bases, leaving 9 bases between the germline ends. Per the germline V gene, CDR1 is MNHEY and CDR2 is SMNVEV (reference sequence). The CDR3 spans 13 residues. The source material was PBMCs. This clonotype was obtained from a woman aged 40 to 50 in good health. Some clones in this sample may be carry-over from other donors' samples. The chain employs TRBV27 and TRBJ2-2; D possibly corresponds to TRBD2 (6 bases). CDR3 loop: CASSLGRTGELFF. In nucleotides, the CDR3 is TGTGCCAGCAGTCTTGGGAGGACCGGGGAGCTGTTTTTT.